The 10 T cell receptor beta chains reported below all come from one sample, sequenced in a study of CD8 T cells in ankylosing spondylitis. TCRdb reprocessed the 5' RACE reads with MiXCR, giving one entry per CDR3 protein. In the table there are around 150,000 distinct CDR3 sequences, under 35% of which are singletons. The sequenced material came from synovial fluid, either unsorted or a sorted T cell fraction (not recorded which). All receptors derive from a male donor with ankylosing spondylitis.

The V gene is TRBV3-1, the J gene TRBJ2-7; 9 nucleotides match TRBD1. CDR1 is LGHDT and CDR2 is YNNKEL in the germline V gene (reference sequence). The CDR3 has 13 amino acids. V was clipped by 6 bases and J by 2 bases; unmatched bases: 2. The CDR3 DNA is TGTGCCAGCAGAAGGACAGGGGCCTACGAGCAGTACTTC. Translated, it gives CASRRTGAYEQYF.

CDR3 nucleotide sequence: TGTGCCAGCAGCTTGTGGGCTGAAGCTTTCTTT. Its translation is CASSLWAEAFF. This chain joins TRBV7-2 and TRBJ1-1; D is unclear. V lost 3 bases, J lost 6 bases, and 5 bases lay in between. The germline V gene encodes CDR1 SGHTA and CDR2 FQGNSA. The length of the CDR3 is 11 residues.

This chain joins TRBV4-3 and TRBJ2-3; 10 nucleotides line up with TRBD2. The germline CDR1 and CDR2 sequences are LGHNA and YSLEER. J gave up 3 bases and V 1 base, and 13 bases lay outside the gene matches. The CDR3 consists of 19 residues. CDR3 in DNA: TGCGCCAGCAGCCAAGGGGGGCTAGCGGGGGCTGCGGGGACAGATACGCAGTATTTT. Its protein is CASSQGGLAGAAGTDTQYF.

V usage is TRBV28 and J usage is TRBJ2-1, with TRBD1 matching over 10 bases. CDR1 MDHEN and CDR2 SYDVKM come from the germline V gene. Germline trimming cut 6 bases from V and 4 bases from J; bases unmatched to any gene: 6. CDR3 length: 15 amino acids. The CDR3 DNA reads TGTGCCAGCAGACCCTGGACAGGGGGGTACAATGAGCAGTTCTTC. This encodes CASRPWTGGYNEQFF. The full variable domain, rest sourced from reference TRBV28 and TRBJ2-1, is DVKVTQSSRYLVKRTGEKVFLECVQDMDHENMFWYRQDPGLGLRLIYFSYDVKMKEKGDIPEGYSVSREKKERFSLILESASTNQTSMYLCASRPWTGGYNEQFFGPGTRLTVL.

The CDR3 nucleotides are TGTGCCAGCAGACCGACAGGGGGCAGCGATAGCAATCAGCCCCAGCATTTT. This codes for CASRPTGGSDSNQPQHF. The rearrangement uses TRBV6-1 and TRBJ1-5; 10 nucleotides line up with TRBD1. The germline V gene has CDR1 MNHNS and CDR2 SASEGT. Trimming cost V 6 bases and J 0 bases; bases outside gene matches: 8. CDR3 size: 17 residues.

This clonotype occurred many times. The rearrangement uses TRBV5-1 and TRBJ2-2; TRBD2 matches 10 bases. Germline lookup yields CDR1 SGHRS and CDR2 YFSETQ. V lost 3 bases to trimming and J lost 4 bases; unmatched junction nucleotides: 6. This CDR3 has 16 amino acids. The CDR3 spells CASSSLAGATTGELFF. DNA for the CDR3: TGCGCCAGCAGCTCGCTAGCGGGGGCCACCACCGGGGAGCTGTTTTTT.

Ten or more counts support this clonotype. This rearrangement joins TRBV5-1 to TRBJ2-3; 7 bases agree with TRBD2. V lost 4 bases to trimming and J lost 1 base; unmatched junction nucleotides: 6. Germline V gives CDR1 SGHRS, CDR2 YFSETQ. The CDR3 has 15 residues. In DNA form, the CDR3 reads TGCGCCAGCAGCGGTGGTCGGGGGGGCACAGATACGCAGTATTTT. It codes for CASSGGRGGTDTQYF. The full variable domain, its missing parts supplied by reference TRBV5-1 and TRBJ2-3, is KAGVTQTPRYLIKTRGQQVTLSCSPISGHRSVSWYQQTPGQGLQFLFEYFSETQRNKGNFPGRFSGRQFSNSRSEMNVSTLELGDSALYLCASSGGRGGTDTQYFGPGTRLTVL.

CDR3: CSAKGTGGVAEAFF. The CDR3 region has the DNA TGCAGTGCTAAAGGGACAGGGGGCGTCGCTGAAGCTTTCTTT. The chain joins TRBV20-1 to TRBJ1-1, with TRBD1 matching 12 bases. Trimming took 4 bases from V and 6 from J; bases not matched to a gene: 6. Germline V gene sequence: CDR1 DFQATT, CDR2 SNEGSKA (reference sequence). This CDR3 region has 14 residues.

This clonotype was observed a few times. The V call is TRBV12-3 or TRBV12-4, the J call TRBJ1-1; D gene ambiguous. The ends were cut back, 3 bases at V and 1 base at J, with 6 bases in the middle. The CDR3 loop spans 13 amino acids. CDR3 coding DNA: TGTGCCAGCAGTTTCGACGAGAACACTGAAGCTTTCTTT. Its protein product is CASSFDENTEAFF.

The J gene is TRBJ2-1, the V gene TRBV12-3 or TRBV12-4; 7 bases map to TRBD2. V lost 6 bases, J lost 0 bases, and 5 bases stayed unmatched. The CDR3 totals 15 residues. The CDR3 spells CASSREVGSYNEQFF. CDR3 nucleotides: TGTGCCAGCAGCCGGGAGGTTGGCTCCTACAATGAGCAGTTCTTC.